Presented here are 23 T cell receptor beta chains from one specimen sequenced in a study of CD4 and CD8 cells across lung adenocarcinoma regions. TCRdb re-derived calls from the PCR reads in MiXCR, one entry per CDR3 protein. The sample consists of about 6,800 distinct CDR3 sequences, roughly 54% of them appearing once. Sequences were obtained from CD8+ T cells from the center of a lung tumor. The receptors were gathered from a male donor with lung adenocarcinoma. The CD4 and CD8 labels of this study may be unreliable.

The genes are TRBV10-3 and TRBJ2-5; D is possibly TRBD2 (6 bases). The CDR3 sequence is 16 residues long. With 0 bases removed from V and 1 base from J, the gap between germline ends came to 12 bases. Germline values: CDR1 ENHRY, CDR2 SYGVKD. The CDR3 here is CAISESRQGGQETQYF. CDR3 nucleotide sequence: TGTGCCATCAGTGAGTCGAGGCAGGGAGGCCAAGAGACCCAGTACTTC.

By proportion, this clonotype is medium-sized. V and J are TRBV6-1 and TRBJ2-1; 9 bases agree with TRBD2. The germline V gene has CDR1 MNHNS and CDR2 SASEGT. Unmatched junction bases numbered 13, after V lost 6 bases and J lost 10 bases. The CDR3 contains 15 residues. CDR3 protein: CASRTGAGGTYEQFF. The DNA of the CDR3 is TGTGCCAGCAGGACCGGGGCGGGGGGGACCTACGAGCAGTTCTTC.

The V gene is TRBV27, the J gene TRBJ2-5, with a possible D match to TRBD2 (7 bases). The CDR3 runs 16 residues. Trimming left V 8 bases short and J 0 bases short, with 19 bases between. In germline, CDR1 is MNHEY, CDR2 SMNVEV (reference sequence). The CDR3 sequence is CASGGGAGRDQETQYF. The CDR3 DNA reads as TGTGCCAGCGGGGGGGGGGCGGGCCGGGACCAAGAGACCCAGTACTTC.

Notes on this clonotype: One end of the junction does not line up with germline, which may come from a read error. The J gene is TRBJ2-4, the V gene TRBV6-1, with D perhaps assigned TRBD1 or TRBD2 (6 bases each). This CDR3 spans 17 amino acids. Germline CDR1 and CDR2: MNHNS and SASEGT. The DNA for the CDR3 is TGTGCCAGCACCGGGATAGGGGCACGTTCGGGGGCCAACGAGCTGAATTTC. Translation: CASTGIGARSGANELNF.

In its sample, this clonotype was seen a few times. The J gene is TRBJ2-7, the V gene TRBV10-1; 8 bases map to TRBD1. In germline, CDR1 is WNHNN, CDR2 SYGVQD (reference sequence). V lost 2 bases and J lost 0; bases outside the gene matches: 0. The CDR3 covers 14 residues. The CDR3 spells CASSETGGSYEQYF. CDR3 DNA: TGCGCCAGCAGTGAGACAGGGGGCTCCTACGAGCAGTACTTC.

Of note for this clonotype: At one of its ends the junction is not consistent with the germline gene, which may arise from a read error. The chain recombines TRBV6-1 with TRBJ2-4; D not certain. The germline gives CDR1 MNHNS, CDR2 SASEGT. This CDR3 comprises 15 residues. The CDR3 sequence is CASSEWTLLKNTQYF. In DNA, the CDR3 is TGTGCCAGCAGTGAATGGACCCTCCTCAAAAACACTCAGTACTTC.

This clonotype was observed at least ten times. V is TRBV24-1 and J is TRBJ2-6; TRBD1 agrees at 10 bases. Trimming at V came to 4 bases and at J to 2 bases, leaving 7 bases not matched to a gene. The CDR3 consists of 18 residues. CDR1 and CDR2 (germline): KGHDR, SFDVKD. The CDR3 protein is CATSDRDRGGTGANVLTF. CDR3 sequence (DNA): TGTGCCACCAGTGACCGGGACAGGGGAGGAACTGGGGCCAACGTCCTGACTTTC.

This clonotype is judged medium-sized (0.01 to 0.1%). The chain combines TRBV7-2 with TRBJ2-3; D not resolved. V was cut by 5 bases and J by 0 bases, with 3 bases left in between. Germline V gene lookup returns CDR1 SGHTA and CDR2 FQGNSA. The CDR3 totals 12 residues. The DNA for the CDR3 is TGTGCCAGCAGCCTGAGCACAGATACGCAGTATTTT. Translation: CASSLSTDTQYF.

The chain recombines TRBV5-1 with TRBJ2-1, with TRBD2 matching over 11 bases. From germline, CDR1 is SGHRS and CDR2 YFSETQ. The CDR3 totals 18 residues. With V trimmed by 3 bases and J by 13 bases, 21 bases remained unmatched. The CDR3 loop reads CASSSTVTSGSSAETQFF. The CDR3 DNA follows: TGCGCCAGCAGCTCCACAGTTACTAGCGGGAGTTCGGCAGAGACCCAGTTCTTC.

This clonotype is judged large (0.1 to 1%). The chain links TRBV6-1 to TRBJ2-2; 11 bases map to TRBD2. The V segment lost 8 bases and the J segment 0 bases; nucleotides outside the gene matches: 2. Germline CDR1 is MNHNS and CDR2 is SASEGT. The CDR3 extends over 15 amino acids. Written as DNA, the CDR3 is TGTGCCAGCTTTAGCGGGAGGGCGAACACCGGGGAGCTGTTTTTT. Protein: CASFSGRANTGELFF.

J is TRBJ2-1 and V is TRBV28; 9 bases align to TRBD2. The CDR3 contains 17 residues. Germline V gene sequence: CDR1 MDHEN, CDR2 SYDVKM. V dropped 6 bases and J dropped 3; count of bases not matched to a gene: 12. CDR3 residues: CASRAGVAGARYNEQFF. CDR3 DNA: TGTGCCAGCAGGGCCGGGGTAGCGGGGGCCCGCTACAATGAGCAGTTCTTC.

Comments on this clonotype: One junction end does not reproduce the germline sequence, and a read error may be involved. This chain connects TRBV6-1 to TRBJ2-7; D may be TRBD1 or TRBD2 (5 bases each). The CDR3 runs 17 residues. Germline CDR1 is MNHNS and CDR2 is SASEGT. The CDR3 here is CASTGIGVGSGSYDQYF. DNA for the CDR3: TGTGCCAGCACCGGGATAGGGGTTGGTTCGGGGTCCTACGACCAGTACTTC.

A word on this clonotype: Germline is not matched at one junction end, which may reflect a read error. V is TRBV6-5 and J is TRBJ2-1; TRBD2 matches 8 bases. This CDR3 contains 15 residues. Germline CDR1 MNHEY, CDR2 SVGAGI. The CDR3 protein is CASSYDSGGRPSEIF. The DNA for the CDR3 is TGTGCCAGCAGTTACGATTCGGGCGGGAGGCCGTCGGAAATCTTC.

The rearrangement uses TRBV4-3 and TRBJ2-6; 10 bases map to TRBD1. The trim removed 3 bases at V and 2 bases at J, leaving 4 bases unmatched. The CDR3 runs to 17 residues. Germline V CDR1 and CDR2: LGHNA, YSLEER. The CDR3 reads CASSQTGGATGANVLTF. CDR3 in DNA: TGCGCCAGCAGCCAGACAGGGGGCGCAACTGGGGCCAACGTCCTGACTTTC.

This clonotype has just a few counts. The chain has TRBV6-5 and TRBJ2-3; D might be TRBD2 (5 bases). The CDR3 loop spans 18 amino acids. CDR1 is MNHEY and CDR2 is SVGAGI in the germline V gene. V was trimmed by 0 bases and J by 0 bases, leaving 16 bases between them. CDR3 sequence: CASSYSISGISSTDTQYF. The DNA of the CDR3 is TGTGCCAGCAGTTACTCGATCTCGGGGATCTCTAGCACAGATACGCAGTATTTT.

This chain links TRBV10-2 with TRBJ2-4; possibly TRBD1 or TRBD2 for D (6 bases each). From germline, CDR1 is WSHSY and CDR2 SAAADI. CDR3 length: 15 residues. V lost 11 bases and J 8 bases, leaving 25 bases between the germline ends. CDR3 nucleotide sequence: TGCGCCGCCGGGCACGGGGGCCGAGACCAAGACATTCAGTACTTC. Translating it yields CAAGHGGRDQDIQYF.

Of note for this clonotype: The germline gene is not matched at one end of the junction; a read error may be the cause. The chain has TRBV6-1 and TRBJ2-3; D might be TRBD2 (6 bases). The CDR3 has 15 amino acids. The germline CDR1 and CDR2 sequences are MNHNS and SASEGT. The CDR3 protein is CASSEGCGVPDTQYF. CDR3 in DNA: TGTGCCAGCAGTGAAGGTTGCGGGGTCCCAGATACCCAGTATTTT.

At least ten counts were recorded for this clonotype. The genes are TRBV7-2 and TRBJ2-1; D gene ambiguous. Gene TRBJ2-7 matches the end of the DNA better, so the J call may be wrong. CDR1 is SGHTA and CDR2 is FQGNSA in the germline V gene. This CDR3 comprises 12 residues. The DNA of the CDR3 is TGTGCCAGCAGCTTAGGATATTACGAGCAGTACTTC. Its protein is CASSLGYYEQYF.

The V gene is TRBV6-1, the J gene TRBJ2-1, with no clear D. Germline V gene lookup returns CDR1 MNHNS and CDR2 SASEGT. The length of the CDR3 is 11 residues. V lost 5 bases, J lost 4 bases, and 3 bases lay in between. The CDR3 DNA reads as TGTGCCAGCAGTCAATACAATGAGCAGTTCTTC. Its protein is CASSQYNEQFF.

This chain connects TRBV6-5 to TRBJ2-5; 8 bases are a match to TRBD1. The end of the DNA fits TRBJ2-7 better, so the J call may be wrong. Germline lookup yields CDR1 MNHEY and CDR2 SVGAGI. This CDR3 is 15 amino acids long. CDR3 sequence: CASSYSGRGLGEQYF. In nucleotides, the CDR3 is TGTGCCAGCAGTTACTCGGGCAGGGGGCTTGGCGAGCAGTACTTC.

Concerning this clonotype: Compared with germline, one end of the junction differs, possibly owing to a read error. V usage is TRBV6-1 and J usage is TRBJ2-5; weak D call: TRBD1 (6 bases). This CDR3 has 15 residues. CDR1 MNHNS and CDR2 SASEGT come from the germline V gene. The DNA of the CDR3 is TGTGCCAGCAGTCAAGCAAGGACAGCCCAAGAGACCCAGTACTTC. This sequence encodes CASSQARTAQETQYF.

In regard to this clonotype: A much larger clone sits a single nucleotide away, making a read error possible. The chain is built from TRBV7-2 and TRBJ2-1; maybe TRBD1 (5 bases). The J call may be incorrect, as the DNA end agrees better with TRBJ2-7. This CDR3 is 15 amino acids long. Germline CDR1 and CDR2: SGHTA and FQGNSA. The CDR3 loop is CASSPLYGAYNEQYF. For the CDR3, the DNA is TGTGCCAGCAGCCCTTTGTATGGGGCCTACAATGAGCAGTACTTC.

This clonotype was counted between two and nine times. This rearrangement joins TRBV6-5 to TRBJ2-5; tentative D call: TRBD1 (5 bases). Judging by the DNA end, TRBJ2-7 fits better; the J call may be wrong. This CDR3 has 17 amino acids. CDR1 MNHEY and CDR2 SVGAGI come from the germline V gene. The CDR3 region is CASSYWNRIADSYEQYF. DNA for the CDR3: TGTGCCAGCAGTTACTGGAACAGGATCGCAGACTCCTACGAGCAGTACTTC.